The present entry profiles one T cell receptor (beta chain) with its context. Its antigen is unknown. Time point reported: persistent/refractory GD, antithyroid drugs over 5 years with positive TRAb. PBMCs were the source of the RNA used for TCR sequencing. The data originate from a study of regulatory T cells in long-lasting Graves disease. iRepertoire HTBI primers and Arm-PCR of CDR3 regions built TCR beta libraries. TCRdb re-called the multiplex PCR reads through MiXCR, storing one row per CDR3 protein. This sample carries approximately 400,000 distinct CDR3 sequences, roughly 20% of them seen once, and the ten largest clones take around 21%. General study findings and limits: A greater number of public clonotypes (roughly 2,800) was shared by persistent patients than by new patients (around 970).

The material was peripheral blood mononuclear cells (PBMCs), obtained when the disease was refractory, from a patient treated with antithyroid drugs. The sequence was collected from a female donor with Graves disease.

The CDR3 protein is CASSLPLAGAGELFF. In DNA form, the CDR3 reads TGCGCCAGCAGCTTGCCCCTAGCGGGGGCCGGGGAGCTGTTTTTT. The rearrangement uses TRBV5-1 and TRBJ2-2; TRBD2 agrees at 10 bases. CDR1 is SGHRS and CDR2 is YFSETQ in the germline V gene. This CDR3 is 15 amino acids long. The V gene end was trimmed by 1 base and the J gene end by 6 bases; junction bases not matched to a gene: 3.